Listed below are T cell receptor beta chains from one sample, sequenced in a study of T cell repertoires in aging, cancer and after chemotherapy. Each CDR3 protein gets one entry after TCRdb re-called the multiplex PCR reads with MiXCR. The sample holds 11,000 or so distinct CDR3 sequences, roughly a quarter seen once. Sequenced input: blood. These receptors originate from a human donor in good health. Both conserved end residues are part of each CDR3. A D gene is named only where the DNA matches it firmly. A clone size is listed for some rows: how often the clone was seen (once, few, many), or a class if it is expanded.

>TRBJ2-3|.|.|TRBV7-2
CASSLNRAFGDTQYF
TGTGCCAGCAGCTTAAACCGGGCGTTCGGAGATACGCAGTATTTT
>TRBJ2-3|.|.|TRBV14
CASSLRSTGTDTQYF
TGTGCCAGCAGCCTTCGGAGCACAGGCACAGATACGCAGTATTTT
>TRBJ1-2|TRBD1|.|TRBV18
CASSPDRVGYTF
TGTGCCAGCTCACCAGACAGGGTTGGCTACACCTTC
>TRBJ2-5|TRBD2|few|TRBV20-1
CSATRGGELETQYF
TGCAGTGCTACGCGGGGGGGCGAACTGGAGACCCAGTACTTC
>TRBJ2-5|TRBD2|few|TRBV25-1
CASSETGRGTRETQYF
TGTGCCAGCAGTGAAACTGGGAGGGGAACTCGTGAGACCCAGTACTTC
>TRBJ2-1|.|.|TRBV12-3/TRBV12-4
CASSRNQNSEQFF
TGTGCCAGCAGCCGAAACCAAAACAGTGAGCAGTTCTTC
>TRBJ2-6|TRBD1|.|TRBV12-3/TRBV12-4
CASIPLGQDISGANVLTF
TGTGCCAGCATTCCCCTGGGACAGGATATCTCTGGGGCCAACGTCCTGACTTTC
>TRBJ2-3|.|medium-sized|TRBV29-1
CSASQGSADTQYF
TGCAGCGCCTCGCAGGGCTCGGCAGATACGCAGTATTTT
>TRBJ1-4|TRBD1|medium-sized|TRBV7-6
CASSGRQGTNEKLFF
TGTGCCAGCAGCGGACGACAGGGTACTAATGAAAAACTGTTTTTT
>TRBJ1-5|.|few|TRBV12-3/TRBV12-4
CASKPSAGDITNQPQHF
TGTGCCAGCAAACCCTCCGCCGGGGACATCACAAATCAGCCCCAGCATTTT
>TRBJ1-1|.|medium-sized|TRBV11-2
CASSLVDSEAFF
TGTGCCAGCAGCTTAGTGGACAGTGAAGCTTTCTTT
>TRBJ2-1|TRBD2|.|TRBV7-9
CANHRPTSGERNEQFF
TGTGCCAACCACCGACCGACTAGCGGGGAAAGAAATGAGCAGTTCTTC
>TRBJ1-4|.|few|TRBV20-1
CSARVQGREKLFF
TGCAGTGCTAGAGTCCAGGGTCGGGAAAAACTGTTTTTT
>TRBJ2-7|.|.|TRBV10-3
CAISGAYEQYF
TGTGCCATCAGTGGCGCGTACGAGCAGTACTTC
>TRBJ2-3|.|few|TRBV5-1
CASSLDFRTDTQYF
TGCGCCAGCAGCTTAGACTTCCGCACAGATACGCAGTATTTT
>TRBJ2-7|.|medium-sized|TRBV5-1
CASSLEGEPYEQYF
TGCGCCAGCAGCTTGGAGGGCGAGCCCTACGAGCAGTACTTC
>TRBJ1-1|.|.|TRBV5-1
CASSLKIGGTEAFF
TGCGCCAGCAGCTTGAAGATTGGAGGGACTGAAGCTTTCTTT
>TRBJ1-4|.|medium-sized|TRBV27
CASSFRRGQEKLFF
TGTGCCAGCAGTTTCCGACGGGGTCAAGAAAAACTGTTTTTT
>TRBJ2-1|TRBD1|few|TRBV10-3
CAIRGQGGYNEQFF
TGTGCCATCAGGGGACAGGGGGGATACAATGAGCAGTTCTTC
>TRBJ2-7|.|medium-sized|TRBV7-9
CASSPWAGGPYEQYF
TGTGCCAGCAGCCCCTGGGCCGGGGGACCCTACGAGCAGTACTTC
>TRBJ1-2|.|few|TRBV5-6
CASSPVRGHGYTF
TGTGCCAGCAGCCCGGTACGGGGGCATGGCTACACCTTC
>TRBJ1-4|.|medium-sized|TRBV27
CASKEGPVEKLFF
TGTGCCAGCAAGGAAGGACCGGTCGAAAAACTGTTTTTT
>TRBJ2-1|TRBD2|medium-sized|TRBV29-1
CSAARGGATSEQFF
TGCAGCGCCGCGCGCGGGGGGGCTACGTCTGAGCAGTTCTTC
>TRBJ2-1|.|medium-sized|TRBV7-2
CASSLSRGWRHEQFF
TGTGCCAGCAGCTTATCACGGGGCTGGCGGCATGAGCAGTTCTTC
>TRBJ1-6|.|medium-sized|TRBV30
CAWSAGAFSYNSPLHF
TGTGCCTGGAGCGCGGGAGCCTTCTCCTATAATTCACCCCTCCACTTT